One and the same sample provided the 15 T cell receptor beta chains below, sequenced in a study of tumor-infiltrating lymphocytes in oesophageal squamous cell carcinoma. TCRdb re-called the PCR reads with MiXCR, one entry per CDR3 protein. The table includes 15,000 to 20,000 distinct CDR3 sequences, approximately 46% detected once. The sample taken for sequencing was esophageal tumor tissue. The receptors here all came from a male donor with esophageal squamous cell carcinoma.

The V and J genes are TRBV7-2 and TRBJ1-5, with no clear D. The germline V gene encodes CDR1 SGHTA and CDR2 FQGNSA. This CDR3 has 13 residues. The V end lost 5 bases, the J end lost 6 bases, and 11 bases lay between the germline ends. The CDR3 sequence is CASSQGDSQPQHF. As DNA, the CDR3 is TGTGCCAGCAGCCAAGGTGATTCTCAGCCCCAGCATTTT.

A word on this clonotype: Mismatch with germline at one junction end may stem from a read error. The chain has TRBV7-7 and TRBJ2-7; 9 nucleotides align to TRBD2. Per the germline V gene, CDR1 is SSHAT and CDR2 is FNYEAQ (reference sequence). The CDR3 loop spans 15 amino acids. DNA for the CDR3: TGTGCTAGCAGCTTATTTAGCGGGAGTTACAATGAGCAGTACTTC. Translating gives CASSLFSGSYNEQYF.

The chain joins TRBV7-6 to TRBJ2-5; perhaps TRBD2 as D (6 bases). The J call is uncertain, as TRBJ2-1 better fits the DNA end. CDR3 length: 16 residues. Germline CDR1 SGHVS, CDR2 FNYEAQ. CDR3 protein: CASSPINAGGHNEQFF. The DNA of the CDR3 is TGTGCCAGCAGCCCTATTAATGCCGGGGGTCATAATGAGCAGTTCTTC.

This clonotype is deemed medium-sized. The V and J genes are TRBV5-5 and TRBJ2-1; the D gene could be TRBD1 or TRBD2 (5 bases each). The germline V gene has CDR1 SGHKS and CDR2 YYEKEE (reference sequence). Trimming took off 4 bases at V and 8 bases at J, with 19 bases between the two ends. This CDR3 contains 15 residues. The CDR3 DNA sequence: TGTGCCAGCAGCCCATCGGGACGACTGGTCGATGAGCAGTTCTTC. Its protein is CASSPSGRLVDEQFF. Together with reference TRBV5-5 and TRBJ2-1, the CDR3 gives the full variable domain: DAGVTQSPTHLIKTRGQQVTLRCSPISGHKSVSWYQQVLGQGPQFIFQYYEKEERGRGNFPDRFSARQFPNYSSELNVNALLLGDSALYLCASSPSGRLVDEQFFGPGTRLTVL.

V and J are TRBV28 and TRBJ1-1; D call uncertain. Germline CDR1 and CDR2: MDHEN and SYDVKM. V shed 3 bases and J shed 7 bases, with 9 bases lying between them. The CDR3 spans 12 residues. CDR3 sequence reads: CASSFGDLEAFF. CDR3 nucleotide sequence: TGTGCCAGCAGTTTTGGGGATCTTGAAGCTTTCTTT.

This clonotype was counted only a few times. J is TRBJ2-5 and V is TRBV10-2; D is tentatively TRBD1 or TRBD2 (5 bases each). The end of the DNA fits TRBJ2-7 better, so the J call may be wrong. CDR1 WSHSY and CDR2 SAAADI come from the germline V gene. The CDR3 is made up of 13 amino acids. The CDR3, as DNA: TGCGCCAGCAGTCGTCAGGGAGACTACGAGCAGTACTTC. Encoded protein: CASSRQGDYEQYF.

The rearrangement joins TRBV27 to TRBJ2-7; 7 bases line up with TRBD1. Germline CDR1 reads MNHEY; CDR2 reads SMNVEV (reference sequence). The CDR3 sequence is 14 residues long. J gave up 3 bases and V 2 bases, and 4 bases lay outside the gene matches. CDR3 bases: TGTGCCAGCAGTTTAGGGGACAGCAGCTACGAGCAGTACTTC. Its translation is CASSLGDSSYEQYF.

This clonotype came up many times. The chain is built from TRBV6-1 and TRBJ2-1, with TRBD2 matching 8 bases. This CDR3 spans 15 amino acids. Germline CDR1 reads MNHNS; CDR2 reads SASEGT. After removal of 6 bases from V and 2 bases from J, the junction contained 6 bases not matched to a gene. The CDR3 DNA follows: TGTGCCAGCAGCCTTAGCGGGGAAGCCTACAATGAGCAGTTCTTC. It is translated as CASSLSGEAYNEQFF.

A few counts support this clonotype. The chain uses TRBV7-2 and TRBJ2-7; the match to TRBD2 covers 9 bases. Gene TRBJ2-1 matches the end of the DNA better, so the J call may be wrong. The CDR3 is 14 amino acids. Germline loops: CDR1 SGHTA, CDR2 FQGNSA. Written as DNA, the CDR3 is TGTGCCAGCAGCGGGCTAGCGGGACGGGATGAGCAGTTCTTC. It yields the protein CASSGLAGRDEQFF.

This clonotype was counted many times. The CDR3 nucleotides read TGTGCCAGCAGCTTACAGGGTTCCGGGGCCAACGTCCTGACTTTC. Residues: CASSLQGSGANVLTF. J is TRBJ2-6 and V is TRBV5-5, with D possibly matching TRBD1 (6 bases). The CDR3 length is 15 residues. Per the germline V gene, CDR1 is SGHKS and CDR2 is YYEKEE (reference sequence). V was clipped by 2 bases and J by 4 bases, with 10 bases between them.

This clonotype showed up just a few times. An end of the junction does not agree with germline; a read error may underlie this. This sequence joins TRBV7-6 and TRBJ2-4; no reliable D call. The closer fit of TRBJ2-5 to the DNA end suggests the J call may be wrong. This CDR3 region has 14 residues. Germline CDR1 is SGHVS and CDR2 is FNYEAQ. CDR3 loop: CASSLGSGRETQYF. Here the CDR3 DNA reads TGTGCTAGCAGCTTAGGGTCCGGACGGGAGACCCAGTACTTC.

This chain connects TRBV24-1 to TRBJ2-4; a weak D match, TRBD1 (6 bases). The end of the DNA is better explained by TRBJ2-7, so the J call may be wrong. Germline CDR1 and CDR2: KGHDR and SFDVKD. CDR3 length: 13 amino acids. In DNA form, the CDR3 reads TGTGCCACCAGGAAGACAGGACCTTACGAGCAGTACTTC. This encodes CATRKTGPYEQYF.

This clonotype was observed a handful of times. This chain connects TRBV28 to TRBJ2-5, with TRBD2 matching over 12 bases. CDR3 length: 15 residues. The germline V gene encodes CDR1 MDHEN and CDR2 SYDVKM. With V trimmed by 5 bases and J by 7 bases, 8 bases remained unmatched. The CDR3 reads CASSPPTSGGGTQYF. CDR3 coding DNA: TGTGCCAGCAGTCCACCGACTAGCGGGGGAGGGACCCAGTACTTC.

This clonotype was picked up many times. V gene TRBV10-3 combines with J gene TRBJ2-7, with D tentatively TRBD2 (7 bases). The germline gives CDR1 ENHRY, CDR2 SYGVKD. The CDR3 covers 16 residues. V lost 2 bases, J lost 3 bases, and 17 bases lay in between. As DNA, the CDR3 is TGTGCCATCAGTGAGCTCGGAGAGGGGGGGAACTACGAGCAGTACTTC. Translating gives CAISELGEGGNYEQYF.

V usage is TRBV5-1 and J usage is TRBJ2-5; no firm D call. Near its end, the DNA agrees better with TRBJ2-1, so the J call may be wrong. The CDR3 consists of 15 residues. Germline CDR1 is SGHRS and CDR2 is YFSETQ. The CDR3 nucleotides read TGCGCCAGCAGCTTGGACACGGAGAGCTCCTATGAGCAGTTCTTC. Translation gives CASSLDTESSYEQFF.